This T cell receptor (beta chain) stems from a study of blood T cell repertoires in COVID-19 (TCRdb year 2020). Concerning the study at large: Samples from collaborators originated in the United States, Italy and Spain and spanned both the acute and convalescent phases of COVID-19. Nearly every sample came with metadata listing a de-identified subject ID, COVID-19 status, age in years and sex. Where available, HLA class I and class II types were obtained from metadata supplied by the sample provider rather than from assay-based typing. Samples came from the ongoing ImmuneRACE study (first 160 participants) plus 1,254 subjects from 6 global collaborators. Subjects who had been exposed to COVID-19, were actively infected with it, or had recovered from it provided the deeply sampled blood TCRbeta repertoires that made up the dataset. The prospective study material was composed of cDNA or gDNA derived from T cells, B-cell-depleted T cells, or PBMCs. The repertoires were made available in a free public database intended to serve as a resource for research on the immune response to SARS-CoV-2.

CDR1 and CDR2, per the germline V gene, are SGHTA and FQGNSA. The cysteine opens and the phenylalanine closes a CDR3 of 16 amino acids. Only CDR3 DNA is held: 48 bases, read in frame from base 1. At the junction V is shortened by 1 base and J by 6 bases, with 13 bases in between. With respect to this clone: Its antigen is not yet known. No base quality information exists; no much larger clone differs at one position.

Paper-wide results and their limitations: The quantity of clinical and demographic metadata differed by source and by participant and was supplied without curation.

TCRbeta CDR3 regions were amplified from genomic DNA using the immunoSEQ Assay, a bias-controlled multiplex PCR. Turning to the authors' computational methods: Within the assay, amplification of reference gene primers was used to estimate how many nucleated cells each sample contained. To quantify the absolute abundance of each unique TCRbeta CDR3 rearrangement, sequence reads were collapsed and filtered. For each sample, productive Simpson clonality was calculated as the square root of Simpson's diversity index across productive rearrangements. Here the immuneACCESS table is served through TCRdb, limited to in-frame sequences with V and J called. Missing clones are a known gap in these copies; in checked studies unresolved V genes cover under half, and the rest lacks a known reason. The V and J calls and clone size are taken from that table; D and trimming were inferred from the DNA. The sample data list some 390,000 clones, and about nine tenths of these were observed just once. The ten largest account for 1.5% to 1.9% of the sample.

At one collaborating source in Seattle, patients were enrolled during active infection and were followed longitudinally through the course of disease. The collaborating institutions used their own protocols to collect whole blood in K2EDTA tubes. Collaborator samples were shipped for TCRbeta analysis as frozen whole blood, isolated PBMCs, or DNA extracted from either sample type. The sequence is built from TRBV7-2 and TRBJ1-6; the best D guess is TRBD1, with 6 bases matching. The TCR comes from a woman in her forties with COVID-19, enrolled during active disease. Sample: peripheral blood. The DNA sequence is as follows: TGTGCCAGCAGCTTAGAGAACAGGGAATCTAATTCACCCCTCCACTTT. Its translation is CASSLENRESNSPLHF.